The 22 T cell receptor beta chains below were found in one sample sequenced in a study of early T cells in non-severe SARS-CoV-2 infection. TCRdb fed the 5' RACE reads into MiXCR, producing one record per CDR3 protein. The table lists under 60,000 distinct CDR3 sequences, over 9.5% of them singletons. Sample: whole blood. The receptors come from an adult who was a healthcare worker with PCR-confirmed SARS-CoV-2 infection or an uninfected control (not recorded which).

The chain combines TRBV11-3 with TRBJ1-1; the D gene is possibly TRBD1 (6 bases). Per germline, CDR1 SGHNT and CDR2 YENEEA. Deletions cut 2 bases from V and 8 bases from J, with 12 bases between. The CDR3 consists of 13 residues. DNA of the CDR3: TGTGCCAGCAGCTTACCCGGGACAATGGAAGCTTTCTTT. Translation gives CASSLPGTMEAFF.

This clonotype was seen only a few times. The chain combines TRBV19 with TRBJ1-5; a possible D gene is TRBD1 (6 bases). The CDR3 sequence is 16 residues long. The germline gives CDR1 LNHDA, CDR2 SQIVND (reference sequence). V lost 3 bases and J lost 2, with 14 bases in between. CDR3 in DNA: TGTGCCAGTAGTATGTGGTCCGGGGGCGGCAATCAGCCCCAGCATTTT. Encoded protein: CASSMWSGGGNQPQHF.

The V and J genes are TRBV6-2 or TRBV6-3 and TRBJ2-4, with 9 bases identical to TRBD1. V trimming: 7 bases; J trimming: 8 bases; junction bases outside the gene matches: 6. The CDR3 totals 13 residues. CDR1 and CDR2 from the germline V gene are MNHEY and SVGEGT. The CDR3 protein is CASMGQGNHIQYF. CDR3 in DNA: TGTGCCAGCATGGGACAGGGAAATCACATTCAGTACTTC.

This clonotype was seen repeatedly, ten times or more. The V gene is TRBV7-8, the J gene TRBJ2-2, with D unresolved. The CDR3 is 15 amino acids. Germline V gene sequence: CDR1 SGHVS, CDR2 FQNEAQ. The V gene lost 1 base and the J gene lost 6 bases, with 12 bases spanning the gap. Written as DNA, the CDR3 is TGTGCCAGCAGCTTAGGAGTGCCGGGCGCCGGGGAGCTGTTTTTT. This gives the protein CASSLGVPGAGELFF.

The V call is TRBV29-1, the J call TRBJ2-3; 9 bases fit TRBD1. The germline CDR1 and CDR2 sequences are SQVTM and ANQGSEA. This CDR3 is 12 amino acids long. After removal of 6 bases from V and 13 bases from J, the junction contained 11 bases not matched to a gene. CDR3 region: CSVNLGQGEKYF. CDR3 sequence (DNA): TGCAGCGTCAACTTGGGACAGGGAGAAAAGTATTTT.

The CDR3 region is CASRDSGFGQYF. Written as DNA, the CDR3 is TGTGCCAGCAGGGACTCGGGATTTGGGCAGTACTTC. The chain employs TRBV2 and TRBJ2-7, with D possibly being TRBD2 (5 bases). This CDR3 has 12 residues. CDR1 is SNHLY and CDR2 is FYNNEI in the germline V gene. With 6 bases removed from V and 9 bases from J, the gap between germline ends came to 15 bases.

This clonotype was seen ten or more times. This chain links TRBV7-3 with TRBJ2-1; 12 nucleotides line up with TRBD2. CDR3 length: 16 amino acids. Germline V gives CDR1 SGHTA, CDR2 FQGTGA. Losses at the gene ends were 4 bases for V and 2 bases for J; bases not matched to a gene: 3. The CDR3 nucleotides are TGTGCCAGCAGCTCTAGCGGGGGGGCCGCCTACAATGAGCAGTTCTTC. Translated: CASSSSGGAAYNEQFF.

This clonotype was counted ten times or more. The CDR3 reads CASTSGTANTEAFF. The CDR3, as DNA: TGTGCCAGCACCTCCGGGACCGCGAACACTGAAGCTTTCTTT. This chain uses TRBV6-8 with TRBJ1-1; a possible D gene is TRBD1 (5 bases). Germline V gene sequence: CDR1 MNHGY, CDR2 SAAAGT. The CDR3 length is 14 residues. V lost 7 bases, J lost 1 base, and 13 bases lay in between.

With respect to this clonotype: A much larger clonotype is one base distant, so this may be a read error. The conserved final phenylalanine or tryptophan is absent from the CDR3, which likely points to a read error. V gene TRBV7-6 combines with J gene TRBJ2-1; 7 nucleotides align to TRBD2. Trimming at V came to 5 bases and at J to 8 bases, leaving 3 bases not matched to a gene. Germline loops: CDR1 SGHVS, CDR2 FNYEAQ. This CDR3 has 12 amino acids. CDR3 coding DNA: TGTGCCAGCAGCCTCCGGGGGGATGAGCAGTTCTCC. This translates into CASSLRGDEQFS.

At least ten counts were recorded for this clonotype. This chain joins TRBV12-3 or TRBV12-4 and TRBJ1-1; D is ambiguous. The CDR3 runs 12 residues. Trimming removed 5 bases at V and 2 bases at J, with 6 bases between. For the CDR3, the DNA is TGTGCCAGCAGTCTTCATAACACTGAAGCTTTCTTT. Its translation is CASSLHNTEAFF.

This clonotype was counted ten times or more. V gene TRBV20-1 combines with J gene TRBJ2-2; 8 nucleotides match TRBD2. V lost 6 bases, J lost 7 bases, and 13 bases stayed unmatched. The CDR3 length is 15 residues. From germline, CDR1 is DFQATT and CDR2 SNEGSKA (reference sequence). CDR3 amino acids: CSAPQGSGSNGELFF. CDR3 nucleotide sequence: TGCAGTGCCCCGCAGGGGAGCGGGAGTAACGGGGAGCTGTTTTTT.

This clonotype was counted a few times. The chain employs TRBV7-9 and TRBJ1-2; no clear D gene. The CDR3 runs 16 residues. The germline CDR1 and CDR2 sequences are SEHNR and FQNEAQ (reference sequence). Trimming pared 2 bases from V and 4 bases from J, leaving 17 bases between. CDR3 in amino acids: CASSLQLGTGSYGYTF. The CDR3 DNA reads as TGTGCCAGCAGCTTACAGCTTGGCACGGGAAGCTATGGCTACACCTTC. The whole variable domain, filled in from reference TRBV7-9 and TRBJ1-2, reads DTGVSQNPRHKITKRGQNVTFRCDPISEHNRLYWYRQTLGQGPEFLTYFQNEAQLEKSRLLSDRFSAERPKGSFSTLEIQRTEQGDSAMYLCASSLQLGTGSYGYTFGSGTRLTVV.

The chain couples TRBV5-1 to TRBJ1-5; D unresolved. Between the trimmed V and J ends, which lost 0 bases and 0 bases, there was a span of 7 bases. Germline V gene lookup returns CDR1 SGHRS and CDR2 YFSETQ. The CDR3 loop spans 15 amino acids. This CDR3 is CASSLGPISNQPQHF. CDR3 coding DNA: TGCGCCAGCAGCTTGGGACCGATTAGCAATCAGCCCCAGCATTTT.

The chain recombines TRBV7-7 with TRBJ2-3, with 7 nucleotides matching TRBD2. CDR1 and CDR2 (germline): SSHAT, FNYEAQ (reference sequence). Trimming cost V 5 bases and J 0 bases; bases outside gene matches: 5. CDR3 size: 15 residues. This CDR3 reads CASSQGLGSTDTQYF. The CDR3 nucleotides are TGTGCCAGCAGCCAAGGACTAGGCAGCACAGATACGCAGTATTTT.

This clonotype was seen repeatedly, ten times or more. This chain uses TRBV19 with TRBJ2-7; TRBD1 matches at 9 bases. The J segment lost 6 bases and the V segment lost 3 bases, leaving 6 bases of the junction unmatched. CDR3 size: 14 residues. Germline V gene lookup returns CDR1 LNHDA and CDR2 SQIVND (reference sequence). The CDR3: CASSIGQGYGEQYF. The CDR3 bases are TGTGCCAGTAGTATCGGACAGGGGTATGGCGAGCAGTACTTC.

The chain is built from TRBV3-1 and TRBJ2-1, with D uncertain. Germline V lookup: CDR1 LGHDT, CDR2 YNNKEL (reference sequence). Trimming removed 0 bases at V and 6 bases at J, with 9 bases between. The CDR3 is 14 amino acids. As DNA, the CDR3 is TGTGCCAGCAGCCAAGATATTGCGATCAATGAGCAGTTCTTC. Protein product: CASSQDIAINEQFF.

This clonotype was counted between two and nine times. This chain links TRBV12-3 or TRBV12-4 with TRBJ2-1, with 9 bases matching TRBD2. CDR3 length: 16 amino acids. Unmatched junction bases numbered 5, after V lost 2 bases and J lost 3 bases. CDR3 loop: CASSLPAGGRYNEQFF. In DNA form, the CDR3 reads TGTGCCAGCAGTTTACCTGCGGGGGGGCGCTACAATGAGCAGTTCTTC.

This clonotype was counted many times. The genes are TRBV5-1 and TRBJ2-3; tentatively, D is TRBD2 (7 bases). Germline V gives CDR1 SGHRS, CDR2 YFSETQ. The CDR3 consists of 16 residues. Trimming took off 4 bases at V and 2 bases at J, with 17 bases between the two ends. Here the CDR3 reads CASSPLAGAFTDTQYF. The CDR3, as DNA: TGCGCCAGCAGCCCCCTCGCGGGGGCGTTCACAGATACGCAGTATTTT.

This clonotype was found a few times. The junction departs from the called germline gene at one end, perhaps through a read error. The chain combines TRBV14 with TRBJ2-1, with 8 bases aligning to TRBD2. Germline values: CDR1 SGHDN, CDR2 FVKESK. The CDR3 length is 15 residues. Here the CDR3 reads CASSLRPGRGNEQSF. CDR3 sequence (DNA): TGTGCCAGCAGCCTTCGACCCGGGAGGGGCAATGAGCAGTCCTTC.

This CDR3 is CASSLDLPGNEQFF. The CDR3 DNA follows: TGTGCCAGCAGCTTAGATCTGCCGGGAAATGAGCAGTTCTTC. The V and J genes are TRBV11-2 and TRBJ2-1; D may be TRBD2 (5 bases). This CDR3 is built from 14 residues. Germline lookup yields CDR1 SGHAT and CDR2 FQNNGV. V was clipped by 0 bases and J by 7 bases, with 10 bases between them.

V usage is TRBV12-3 or TRBV12-4 and J usage is TRBJ2-7, with 8 positions matching TRBD1. The CDR3 spans 12 residues. Trimming took 6 bases from V and 6 from J; bases not matched to a gene: 4. CDR3 sequence: CASSRTGREQYF. CDR3 in DNA: TGTGCCAGCAGCCGGACAGGGCGCGAGCAGTACTTC.

The V and J genes are TRBV7-8 and TRBJ1-3; no clear D. The V and J ends lost 2 bases and 6 bases respectively, with 14 bases between them. There are 15 residues in the CDR3. The germline gives CDR1 SGHVS, CDR2 FQNEAQ. CDR3 sequence (DNA): TGTGCCAGCAGCTTAAAGGCCCACGATGAAAACACCATATATTTT. It is translated as CASSLKAHDENTIYF.